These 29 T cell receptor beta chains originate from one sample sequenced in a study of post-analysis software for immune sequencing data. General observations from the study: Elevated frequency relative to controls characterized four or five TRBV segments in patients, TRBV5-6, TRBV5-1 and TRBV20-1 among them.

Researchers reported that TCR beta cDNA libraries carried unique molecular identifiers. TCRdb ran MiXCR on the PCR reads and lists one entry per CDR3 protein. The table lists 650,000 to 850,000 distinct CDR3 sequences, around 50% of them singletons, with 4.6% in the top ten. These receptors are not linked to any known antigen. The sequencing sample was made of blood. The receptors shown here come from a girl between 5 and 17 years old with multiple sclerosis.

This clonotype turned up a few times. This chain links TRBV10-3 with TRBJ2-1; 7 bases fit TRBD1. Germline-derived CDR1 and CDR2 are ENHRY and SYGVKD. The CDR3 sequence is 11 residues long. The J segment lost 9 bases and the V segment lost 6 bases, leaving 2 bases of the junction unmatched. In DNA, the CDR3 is TGTGCCATCAGGACAGGGACTGAGCAGTTCTTC. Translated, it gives CAIRTGTEQFF.

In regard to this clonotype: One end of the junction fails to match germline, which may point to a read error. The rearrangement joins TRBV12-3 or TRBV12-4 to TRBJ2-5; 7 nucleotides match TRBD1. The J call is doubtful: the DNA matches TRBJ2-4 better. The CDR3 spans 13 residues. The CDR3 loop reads CVSSPDRANIQYF. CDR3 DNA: TGTGTCAGCAGCCCCGACAGGGCCAACATTCAGTACTTC.

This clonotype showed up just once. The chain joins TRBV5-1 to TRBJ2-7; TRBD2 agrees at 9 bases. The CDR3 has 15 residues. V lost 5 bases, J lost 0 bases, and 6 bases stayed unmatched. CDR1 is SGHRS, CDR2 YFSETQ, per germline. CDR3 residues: CASRVSSGASYEQYF. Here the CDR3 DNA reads TGCGCCAGCAGAGTTTCTAGCGGGGCCTCCTACGAGCAGTACTTC.

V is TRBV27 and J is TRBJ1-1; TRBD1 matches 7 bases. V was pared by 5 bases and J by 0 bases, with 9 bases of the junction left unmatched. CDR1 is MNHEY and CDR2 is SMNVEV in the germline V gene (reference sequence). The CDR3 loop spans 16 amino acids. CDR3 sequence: CASSIRTGMMNTEAFF. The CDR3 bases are TGTGCCAGCAGTATTAGGACAGGAATGATGAACACTGAAGCTTTCTTT.

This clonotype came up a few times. The DNA of the CDR3 is TGCAGCGTTGAAGGTCAGGGGGTAAACATTCAGTACTTC. This gives the protein CSVEGQGVNIQYF. The chain joins TRBV29-1 to TRBJ2-4; 7 bases are a match to TRBD1. Germline V gene sequence: CDR1 SQVTM, CDR2 ANQGSEA. The junction had 3 bases not matched to a gene; V was cut back by 1 base and J by 6 bases. This CDR3 contains 13 residues.

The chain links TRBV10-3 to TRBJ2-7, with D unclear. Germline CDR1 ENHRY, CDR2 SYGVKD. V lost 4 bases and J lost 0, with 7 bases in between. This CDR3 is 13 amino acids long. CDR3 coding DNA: TGTGCCATCAGTGCGGGCCACTCCTACGAGCAGTACTTC. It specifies CAISAGHSYEQYF.

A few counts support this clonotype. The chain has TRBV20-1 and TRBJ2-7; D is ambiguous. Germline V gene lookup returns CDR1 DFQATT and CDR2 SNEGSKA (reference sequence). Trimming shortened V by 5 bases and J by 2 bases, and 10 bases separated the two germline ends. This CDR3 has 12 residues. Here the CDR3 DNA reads TGCAGTGCTCGCCTCCCCACCTACGAGCAGTACTTC. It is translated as CSARLPTYEQYF.

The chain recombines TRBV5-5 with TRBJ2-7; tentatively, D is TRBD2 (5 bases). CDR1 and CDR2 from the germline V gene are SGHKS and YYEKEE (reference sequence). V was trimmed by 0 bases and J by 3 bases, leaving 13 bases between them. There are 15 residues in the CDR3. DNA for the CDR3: TGTGCCAGCAGCTTGGCCCTGAGAGGGAGCTACGAGCAGTACTTC. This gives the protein CASSLALRGSYEQYF.

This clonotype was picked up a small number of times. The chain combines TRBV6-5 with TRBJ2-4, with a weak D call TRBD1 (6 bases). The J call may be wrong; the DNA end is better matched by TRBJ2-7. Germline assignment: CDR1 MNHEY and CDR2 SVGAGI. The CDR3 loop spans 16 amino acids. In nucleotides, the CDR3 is TGTGCCAGCAGATCTCCTTCAGGGACACCACCCTACGAGCAGTACTTC. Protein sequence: CASRSPSGTPPYEQYF.

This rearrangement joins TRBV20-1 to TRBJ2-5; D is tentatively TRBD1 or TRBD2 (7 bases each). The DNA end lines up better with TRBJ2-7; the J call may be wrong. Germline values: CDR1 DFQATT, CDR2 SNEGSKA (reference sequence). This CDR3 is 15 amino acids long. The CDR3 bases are TGCAGTGCTAGTAGGGGGGGGACAGCCACCTACGAGCAGTACTTC. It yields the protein CSASRGGTATYEQYF.

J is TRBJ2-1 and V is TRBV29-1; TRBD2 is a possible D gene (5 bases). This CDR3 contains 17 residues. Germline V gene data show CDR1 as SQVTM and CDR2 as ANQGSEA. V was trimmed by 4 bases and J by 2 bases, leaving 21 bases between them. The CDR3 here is CSVAARLTKETYNEQFF. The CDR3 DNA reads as TGCAGCGTTGCGGCCAGGCTGACTAAAGAGACCTACAATGAGCAGTTCTTC.

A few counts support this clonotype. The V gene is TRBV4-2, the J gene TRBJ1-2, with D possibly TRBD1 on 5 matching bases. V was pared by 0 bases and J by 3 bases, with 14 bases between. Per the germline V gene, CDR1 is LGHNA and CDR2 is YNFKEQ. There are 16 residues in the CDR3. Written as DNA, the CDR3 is TGTGCCAGCAGCCAAGACCCCATAGGGACCCACTATGGCTACACCTTC. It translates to CASSQDPIGTHYGYTF.

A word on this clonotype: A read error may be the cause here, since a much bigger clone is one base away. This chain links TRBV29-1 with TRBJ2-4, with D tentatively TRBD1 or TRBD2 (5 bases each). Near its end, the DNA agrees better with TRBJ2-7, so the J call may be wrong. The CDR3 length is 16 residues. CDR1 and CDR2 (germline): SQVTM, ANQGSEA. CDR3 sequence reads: CSTLTGRGASIYEQYF. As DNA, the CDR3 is TGCAGCACCCTTACCGGCAGAGGGGCGTCGATATACGAGCAGTACTTC.

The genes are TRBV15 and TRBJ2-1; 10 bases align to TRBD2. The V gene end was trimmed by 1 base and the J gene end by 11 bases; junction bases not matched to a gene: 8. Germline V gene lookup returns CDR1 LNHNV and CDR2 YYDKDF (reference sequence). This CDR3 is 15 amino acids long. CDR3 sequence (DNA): TGTGCCACCAGCAGAGGTAGCGGGGGGTCAACGAAGCAGTTCTTC. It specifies CATSRGSGGSTKQFF.

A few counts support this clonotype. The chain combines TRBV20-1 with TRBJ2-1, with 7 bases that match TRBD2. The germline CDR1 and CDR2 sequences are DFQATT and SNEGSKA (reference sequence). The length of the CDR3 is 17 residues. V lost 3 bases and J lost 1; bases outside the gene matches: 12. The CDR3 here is CSARGTTGGASYNEQFF. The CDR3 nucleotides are TGCAGTGCTAGGGGGACTACGGGAGGCGCTTCCTACAATGAGCAGTTCTTC.

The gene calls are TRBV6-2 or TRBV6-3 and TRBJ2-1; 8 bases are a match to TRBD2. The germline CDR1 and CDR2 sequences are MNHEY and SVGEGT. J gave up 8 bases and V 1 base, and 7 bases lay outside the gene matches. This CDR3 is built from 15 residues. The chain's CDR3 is CASSYFGGAVYEQFF. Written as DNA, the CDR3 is TGTGCCAGCAGTTACTTCGGGGGGGCGGTCTATGAGCAGTTCTTC.

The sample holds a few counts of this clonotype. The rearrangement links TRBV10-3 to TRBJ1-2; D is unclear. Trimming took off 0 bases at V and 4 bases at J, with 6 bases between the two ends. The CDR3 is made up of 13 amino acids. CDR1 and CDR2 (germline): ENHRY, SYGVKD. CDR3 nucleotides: TGTGCCATCAGTGAGTCGGGCAGCTATGGCTACACCTTC. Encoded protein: CAISESGSYGYTF.

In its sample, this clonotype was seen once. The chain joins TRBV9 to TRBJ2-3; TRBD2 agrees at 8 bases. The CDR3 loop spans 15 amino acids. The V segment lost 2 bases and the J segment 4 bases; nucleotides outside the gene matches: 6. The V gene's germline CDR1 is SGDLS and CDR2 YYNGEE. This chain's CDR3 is CASSVAGLVADTQYF. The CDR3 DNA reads TGTGCCAGCAGCGTGGCGGGACTAGTCGCAGATACGCAGTATTTT.

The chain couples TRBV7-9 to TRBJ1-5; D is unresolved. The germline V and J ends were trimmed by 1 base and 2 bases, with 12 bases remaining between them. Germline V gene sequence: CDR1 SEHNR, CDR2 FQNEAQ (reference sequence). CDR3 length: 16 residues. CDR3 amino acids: CASSLVGSQGNQPQHF. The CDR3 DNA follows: TGTGCCAGCAGCTTAGTAGGAAGCCAGGGCAATCAGCCCCAGCATTTT.

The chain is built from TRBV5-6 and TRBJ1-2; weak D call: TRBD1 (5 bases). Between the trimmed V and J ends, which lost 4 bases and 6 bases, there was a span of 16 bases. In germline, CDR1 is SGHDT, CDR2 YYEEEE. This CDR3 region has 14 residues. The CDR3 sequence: CASSAGPPRNGYTF. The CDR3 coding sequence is TGTGCCAGCAGCGCGGGACCCCCGAGGAATGGCTACACCTTC. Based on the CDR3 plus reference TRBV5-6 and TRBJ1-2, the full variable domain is DAGVTQSPTHLIKTRGQQVTLRCSPKSGHDTVSWYQQALGQGPQFIFQYYEEEERQRGNFPDRFSGHQFPNYSSELNVNALLLGDSALYLCASSAGPPRNGYTFGSGTRLTVV.

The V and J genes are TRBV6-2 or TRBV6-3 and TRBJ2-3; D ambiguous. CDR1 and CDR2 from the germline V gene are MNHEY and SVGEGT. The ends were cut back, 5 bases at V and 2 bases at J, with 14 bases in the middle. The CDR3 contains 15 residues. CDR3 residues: CASSDPSRITDTQYF. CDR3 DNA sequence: TGTGCCAGCAGTGACCCGTCCCGGATCACAGATACGCAGTATTTT.

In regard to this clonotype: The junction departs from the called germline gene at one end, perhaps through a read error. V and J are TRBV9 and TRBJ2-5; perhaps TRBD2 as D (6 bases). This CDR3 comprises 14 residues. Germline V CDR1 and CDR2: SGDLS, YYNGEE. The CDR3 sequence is CASSVGATGGTRYF. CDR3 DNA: TGTGCCAGCAGCGTAGGGGCCACTGGGGGGACCCGGTACTTC. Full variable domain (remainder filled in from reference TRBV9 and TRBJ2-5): DSGVTQTPKHLITATGQRVTLRCSPRSGDLSVYWYQQSLDQGLQFLIQYYNGEERAKGNILERFSAQQFPDLHSELNLSSLELGDSALYFCASSVGATGGTRYFGPGTRLLVL.

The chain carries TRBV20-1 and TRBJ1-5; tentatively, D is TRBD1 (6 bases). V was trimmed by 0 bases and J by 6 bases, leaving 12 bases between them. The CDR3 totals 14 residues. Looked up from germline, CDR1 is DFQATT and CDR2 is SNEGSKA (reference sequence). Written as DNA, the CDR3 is TGCAGTGCTAGAGATCCCCTGGACAGTCAGCCCCAGCATTTT. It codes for CSARDPLDSQPQHF.

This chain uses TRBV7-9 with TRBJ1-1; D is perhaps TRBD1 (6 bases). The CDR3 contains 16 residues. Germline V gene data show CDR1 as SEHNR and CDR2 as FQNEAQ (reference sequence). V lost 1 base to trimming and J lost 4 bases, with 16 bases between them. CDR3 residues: CASSLVVGGGGTEAFF. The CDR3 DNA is TGTGCCAGCAGCTTAGTAGTAGGGGGAGGCGGCACTGAAGCTTTCTTT.

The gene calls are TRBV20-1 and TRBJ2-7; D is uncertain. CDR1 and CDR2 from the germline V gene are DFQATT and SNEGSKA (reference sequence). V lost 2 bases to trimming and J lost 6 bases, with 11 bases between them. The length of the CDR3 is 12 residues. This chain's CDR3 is CSARNIMGEQYF. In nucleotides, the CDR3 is TGCAGTGCTAGAAACATTATGGGCGAGCAGTACTTC.

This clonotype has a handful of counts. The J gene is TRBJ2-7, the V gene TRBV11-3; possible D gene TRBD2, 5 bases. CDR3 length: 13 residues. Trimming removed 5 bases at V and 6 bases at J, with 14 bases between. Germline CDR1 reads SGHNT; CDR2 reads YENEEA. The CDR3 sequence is CASSPEDSIEQYF. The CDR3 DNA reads TGTGCCAGCAGCCCGGAGGACTCCATCGAGCAGTACTTC.

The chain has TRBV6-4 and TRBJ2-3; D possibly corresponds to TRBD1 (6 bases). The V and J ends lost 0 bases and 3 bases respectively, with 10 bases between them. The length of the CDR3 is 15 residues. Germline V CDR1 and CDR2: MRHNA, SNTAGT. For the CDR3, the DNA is TGTGCCAGCAGTGACTCAACAGGGTCGACAGATACGCAGTATTTT. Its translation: CASSDSTGSTDTQYF.

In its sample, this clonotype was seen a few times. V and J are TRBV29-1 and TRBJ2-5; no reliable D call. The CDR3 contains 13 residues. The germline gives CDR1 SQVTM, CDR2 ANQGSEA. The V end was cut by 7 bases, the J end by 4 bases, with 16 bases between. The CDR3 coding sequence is TGCAGCGGCGGCGAGACTCCTCGAGAGACCCAGTACTTC. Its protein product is CSGGETPRETQYF. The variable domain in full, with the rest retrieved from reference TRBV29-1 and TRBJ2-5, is SAVISQKPSRDICQRGTSLTIQCQVDSQVTMMFWYRQQPGQSLTLIATANQGSEATYESGFVIDKFPISRPNLTFSTLTVSNMSPEDSSIYLCSGGETPRETQYFGPGTRLLVL.

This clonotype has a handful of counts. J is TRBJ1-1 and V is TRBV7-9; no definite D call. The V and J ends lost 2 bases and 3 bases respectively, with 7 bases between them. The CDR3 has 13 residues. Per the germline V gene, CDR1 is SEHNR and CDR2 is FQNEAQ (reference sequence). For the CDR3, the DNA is TGTGCCAGCAGCTTATCCCGGGACACTGAAGCTTTCTTT. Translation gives CASSLSRDTEAFF.